The entry that follows covers one T cell receptor beta chain sequence. The junction had 7 bases not matched to a gene; V was cut back by 8 bases and J by 4 bases. This CDR3 has 13 amino acids. Germline V lookup: CDR1 SGHRS, CDR2 YFSETQ. TCRdb's table, derived via immunoSEQ multiplex PCR, lists solely in-frame clones and lacks some. The sample consists of 90,000 to 100,000 clones, around 80% of them appearing once. The sample belongs to a study of control samples from healthy donors and cancer patients. The source is a woman under 40 in good health. The specimen sequenced was blood. The chain is built from TRBV5-1 and TRBJ2-3, with 7 bases matching TRBD2. The CDR3 sequence is CASGRAGPDTQYF. In DNA, the CDR3 is TGCGCCAGTGGGAGGGCGGGCCCAGATACGCAGTATTTT. The full variable domain, with the rest looked up from reference TRBV5-1 and TRBJ2-3, is KAGVTQTPRYLIKTRGQQVTLSCSPISGHRSVSWYQQTPGQGLQFLFEYFSETQRNKGNFPGRFSGRQFSNSRSEMNVSTLELGDSALYLCASGRAGPDTQYFGPGTRLTVL.